A selection of T cell receptor beta chains follows, all from one sample in a study of OX40 agonist ivuxolimab in advanced cancers. Clones were read by immunoSEQ multiplex PCR, and TCRdb kept only the in-frame ones, dropping some. The repertoire holds 100,000 to 150,000 clones, with 80% to 95% as singletons. Sample: CD4+ or CD8+ T cells sorted from blood, taken in a trial of the OX40 agonist ivuxolimab. These receptor sequences come from an adult with an advanced solid tumor such as melanoma, head and neck, liver or kidney cancer. CDR3s include the opening cysteine and the closing phenylalanine or tryptophan. D genes are given only for firm matches. Size is omitted from some rows. Given values are once, few, many or a class for expanded clones.

J gene | V gene | D gene | clone size | CDR3 DNA | CDR3 protein
TRBJ1-1 | TRBV18 | - | - | TGTGCCAGCTCGTCCAACACTGAAGCTTTCTTT | CASSSNTEAFF
TRBJ1-2 | TRBV10-1 | - | few | TGCGCCAGCTCAAGGGACGGCTCCTATGGCTACACCTTC | CASSRDGSYGYTF
TRBJ1-2 | TRBV7-3 | - | - | TGTGCCAGCAGCTTAATGCGGCAGGGGAACTATGGCTACACCTTC | CASSLMRQGNYGYTF
TRBJ2-7 | TRBV6-5 | TRBD2 | - | TGTGCCAGCAGTTTAGTGACTAGCGGGAGGAACTACGAGCAGTACTTC | CASSLVTSGRNYEQYF
TRBJ2-3 | TRBV28 | - | - | TGTGCCAGCAGTTTACGTATTACGTTGGGCACAGATACGCAGTATTTT | CASSLRITLGTDTQYF
TRBJ2-2 | TRBV19 | - | - | TGTGCCAGTACCTTCACTAGAGACACCGGGGAGCTGTTTTTT | CASTFTRDTGELFF
TRBJ1-1 | TRBV5-1 | - | once | TGCGCCAGCAGCTTGGGAGGTGTTAATGAAGCTTTCTTT | CASSLGGVNEAFF
TRBJ2-1 | TRBV4-2 | - | - | TGTGCCAGCAGCCCCTGGGCGACGACTAGCTCCTACAATGAGCAGTTCTTC | CASSPWATTSSYNEQFF
TRBJ2-2 | TRBV4-2 | TRBD2 | - | TGTGCCAGCAGCCACCCCCTAGCGGGGGACACCGGGGAGCTGTTTTTT | CASSHPLAGDTGELFF
TRBJ2-1 | TRBV27 | - | - | TGTGCCAGCAGCGATCCTGCGGGTCTCAGGGGCTACAATGAGCAGTTCTTC | CASSDPAGLRGYNEQFF
TRBJ2-2 | TRBV30 | - | once | TGTGCCTGGAGTGTAGGCAGGCGGGACGGGGAGCTGTTTTTT | CAWSVGRRDGELFF
TRBJ1-2 | TRBV6-1 | - | - | TGTGCCAGCAGTGAAGGTAGTCAGGGGAGAAATGGCTACACCTTC | CASSEGSQGRNGYTF
TRBJ1-2 | TRBV27 | - | - | TGTGCCAGCAGCGAGGGGTCCCCAGCTAACTATGGCTACACCTTC | CASSEGSPANYGYTF
TRBJ2-1 | TRBV28 | TRBD2 | - | TGTGCCAGCAGTTTTGCGGGAGGAAATCGCGATGAGCAGTTCTTC | CASSFAGGNRDEQFF
TRBJ2-1 | TRBV10-1 | TRBD2 | - | TGCGCCAGCAGTGAGAGCGGGACCAATGAGCAGTTCTTC | CASSESGTNEQFF
TRBJ2-7 | TRBV10-3 | - | - | TGTGCCATCAGTGGAGGTGGAACCTACGAGCAGTACTTC | CAISGGGTYEQYF
TRBJ2-2 | TRBV7-2 | TRBD2 | - | TGTGCCAGCAGCCCCTTAAGCGGGAGCCGCACCACCGGGGAGCTGTTTTTT | CASSPLSGSRTTGELFF
TRBJ1-6 | TRBV7-3 | - | - | TGTGCCAGCAGCTTCTTCACAGGGAATTCACCCCTCCACTTT | CASSFFTGNSPLHF
TRBJ1-2 | TRBV27 | TRBD1 | few | TGTGCCAGCAGAAGGACAGGGGGCAACTATGGCTACACCTTC | CASRRTGGNYGYTF
TRBJ2-7 | TRBV28 | - | - | TGTGCCAGCATTTCAACCCCCTCTTACGAGCAGTACTTC | CASISTPSYEQYF
TRBJ2-1 | TRBV9 | - | - | TGTGCCAGCAGCGTGCCCCCCAGGGCTACGTGGAATGAGCAGTTCTTC | CASSVPPRATWNEQFF
TRBJ2-5 | TRBV18 | TRBD1 | - | TGTGCCAGCTCAACAGAACTAGGGGGCCGCGAGACCCAGTACTTC | CASSTELGGRETQYF
TRBJ1-1 | TRBV28 | - | few | TGTGCCAGCAGTACGATGACTGAAGCTTTCTTT | CASSTMTEAFF
TRBJ2-7 | TRBV6-5 | - | - | TGTGCCAGCAGTTACTCGAACCCCTTGATTACCTACGAGCAGTACTTC | CASSYSNPLITYEQYF
TRBJ2-7 | TRBV4-2 | TRBD1 | - | TGTGCCAGCAGCTGGACAGGGGCCTACGAGCAGTACTTC | CASSWTGAYEQYF
TRBJ1-3 | TRBV4-1 | - | few | TGCGCCAGCAGCCAAGATCGGGCAGGGGACCTAATCTCTGGAAACACCATATATTTT | CASSQDRAGDLISGNTIYF
TRBJ1-3 | TRBV5-1 | - | once | TGCGCCAGCAGCTTTGGCTCTTCCGGAAACACCATATATTTT | CASSFGSSGNTIYF
TRBJ2-4 | TRBV2 | - | - | TGTGCCAGCAGTGAATCGTTATCCCGGGACGTCTTTATTCAGTACTTC | CASSESLSRDVFIQYF
TRBJ2-7 | TRBV28 | - | - | TGTGCCAGCACCGAAGGAGGGGCGCGGTACGAGCAGTACTTC | CASTEGGARYEQYF
TRBJ2-7 | TRBV6-5 | TRBD1 | - | TGTGCCACCGGGGACAGGGGGTCCTACGAGCAGTACTTC | CATGDRGSYEQYF
TRBJ1-1 | TRBV7-9 | - | - | TGTGCCAGCAGCCCCCTGGGGTCCGTAAACACTGAAGCTTTCTTT | CASSPLGSVNTEAFF
TRBJ2-7 | TRBV5-1 | - | - | TGCGCCAGCAGCTCTCCCGGCTCCTACGAGCAGTACTTC | CASSSPGSYEQYF
TRBJ1-3 | TRBV5-6 | - | - | TGTGCCAGCAGCTTGGGCCTAGTACACACCATATATTTT | CASSLGLVHTIYF
TRBJ2-3 | TRBV4-3 | - | - | TGCGCCAGCAGCCAACGCGGGATCGCTAGCACAGATACGCAGTATTTT | CASSQRGIASTDTQYF
TRBJ2-7 | TRBV28 | - | - | TGTGCCAGCAGTGAAGCCTACGAGCAGTACTTC | CASSEAYEQYF
TRBJ1-2 | TRBV28 | - | - | TGTGCCAGCAGTTTTAGCGGACTGAACAACTATGGCTACACCTTC | CASSFSGLNNYGYTF
TRBJ1-1 | TRBV5-1 | - | - | TGCGCCAGCACGGGTTCGGGGAACACTGAAGCTTTCTTT | CASTGSGNTEAFF
TRBJ2-2 | TRBV5-5 | TRBD2 | - | TGTGCCAGCAGCTTTACTAGCGGGAGGGCCCCGGAGCTGTTTTTT | CASSFTSGRAPELFF
TRBJ2-7 | TRBV5-4 | - | - | TGTGCCAGCAGCCCTGGCGGGGCAGGTCCAAGCTCCTACGAGCAGTACTTC | CASSPGGAGPSSYEQYF
TRBJ1-6 | TRBV27 | - | - | TGTGCCAGCAGCCGGGGCCCTTGGGATTCACCCCTCCACTTT | CASSRGPWDSPLHF
TRBJ2-3 | TRBV19 | TRBD2 | - | TGTGCCAGTACCCACAATTGGGCGGGAGATGAGGATACGCAGTATTTT | CASTHNWAGDEDTQYF
TRBJ1-5 | TRBV2 | - | few | TGTGCCAGCAGGGCAGAAATGGGGAAACAGCCCCAGCATTTT | CASRAEMGKQPQHF
TRBJ1-6 | TRBV9 | - | - | TGTGCCAGCAGCGAGGGGTTTTCACCCCTCCACTTT | CASSEGFSPLHF
TRBJ2-7 | TRBV2 | - | - | TGTGCCAGCAGTGGAGGATGGGAGAGGGGCTACGAGCAGTACTTC | CASSGGWERGYEQYF
TRBJ2-1 | TRBV6-1 | TRBD1 | - | TGTGCCAGCAGTGGACAGGGCAATGAGCAGTTCTTC | CASSGQGNEQFF
TRBJ1-4 | TRBV4-2 | TRBD1 | - | TGTGCCAGCAGCCAAGTCCCGCCCGGACAGGCCGCTAATGAAAAACTGTTTTTT | CASSQVPPGQAANEKLFF
TRBJ2-2 | TRBV7-8 | - | - | TGTGCCAGCAGCTCGCGACTAGGAGTCACACCCGGGGAGCTGTTTTTT | CASSSRLGVTPGELFF
TRBJ2-7 | TRBV9 | - | - | TGTGCCAGCAGCGTAGCTGGCTCCCGGGGCGAGCAGTACTTC | CASSVAGSRGEQYF
TRBJ2-3 | TRBV7-9 | - | - | TGTGCCAGCAGCTTAGAGTACCACATCACAGATACGCAGTATTTT | CASSLEYHITDTQYF
TRBJ1-5 | TRBV6-1 | - | - | TGTGCCAGCAGTGATAACGGGGGATTGCAGCCCCAGCATTTT | CASSDNGGLQPQHF
TRBJ2-1 | TRBV9 | - | - | TGTGCCAGCAGCGCGCAGGGGGGATCGAACAAGTTCCAAAATGAGCAGTTCTTC | CASSAQGGSNKFQNEQFF